This TCR beta chain was recorded in a study of blood T cell repertoires in COVID-19. In the study overall: Sources were T cells, B-cell-depleted T cells, or PBMCs; the material itself was cDNA or gDNA.

This clone was observed a few times. Profiled with immunoSEQ multiplex PCR; TCRdb holds only in-frame clones, not every one. The sample includes approximately 100,000 clones, about 90% of them seen just once. Per the germline V gene, CDR1 is SGHRS and CDR2 is YFSETQ. After removal of 0 bases from V and 8 bases from J, the junction contained 6 bases not matched to a gene. The CDR3 length is 14 residues. The sequenced material came from peripheral blood. This TCR derives from a man between 50 and 59 years old with acute or convalescent COVID-19. The rearrangement uses TRBV5-1 and TRBJ1-2, with TRBD1 matching over 8 bases. CDR3 region: CASSLDGTGGGYTF. CDR3 coding DNA: TGCGCCAGCAGCTTGGACGGGACAGGAGGGGGCTACACCTTC.